The source of this TCR beta chain is a study of T-cell memory formation after mild COVID-19. The overall study: Each donor largely had its own TCR clusters. Points from the study as a whole: Cross-reactive memory apparently joined, as some responding clones appeared in pre-infection memory. Contracting clones localized mainly to CM and EM when CD4+ and mainly to EMRA when CD8+.

To note about this clonotype: Its antigen is not identified.

TCRdb passed the 5' RACE reads through MiXCR, listing each CDR3 protein once. The sample lists about 210,000 distinct CDR3 sequences; roughly a tenth were seen once. In germline, CDR1 is SGHRS, CDR2 YFSETQ. There are 14 residues in the CDR3. Trimming removed 0 bases at V and 1 base at J, with 4 bases between. The chain couples TRBV5-1 to TRBJ1-4; D unresolved. Sequenced: PBMCs or a T cell subset sorted from them (not recorded which). The receptor was derived from a man younger than 35 who had mild COVID-19 (a few samples of this study predate the infection). Cell type and time point are not known. The DNA for the CDR3 is TGCGCCAGCAGCTTGGGTAGAACTAATGAAAAACTGTTTTTT. It is translated as CASSLGRTNEKLFF.